The 21 T cell receptor beta chains presented below share a single source sample, sequenced in a study of blood T cells in healthy people across ages. Using a J-beta primer mix together with a sample-barcoded 5' primer, a second PCR was run for roughly 6 to 11 cycles. From the 5' RACE reads, TCRdb called clonotypes with MiXCR, one entry per CDR3 protein. Of about 1.1 million distinct CDR3 sequences in the sample, roughly two fifths were seen once. The specimen was blood. The receptors derive from a man aged 18 to 29 in good health.

The chain is built from TRBV5-1 and TRBJ1-1; 11 positions agree with TRBD1. This CDR3 region has 21 residues. CDR1 SGHRS and CDR2 YFSETQ come from the germline V gene. Germline trimming cut 0 bases from V and 0 bases from J; bases unmatched to any gene: 16. This CDR3 is CASSLGLGDRGEFFMNTEAFF. The CDR3 DNA follows: TGCGCCAGCAGCTTGGGTCTTGGGGACAGGGGGGAATTCTTCATGAACACTGAAGCTTTCTTT.

The sample holds a few counts of this clonotype. The V and J genes are TRBV20-1 and TRBJ1-5; no definite D call. Germline CDR1 reads DFQATT; CDR2 reads SNEGSKA (reference sequence). The CDR3 consists of 16 residues. The V and J ends lost 1 base and 7 bases respectively, with 20 bases between them. The CDR3 region is CSARAQSLRPWQPQHF. The CDR3 DNA follows: TGCAGTGCTAGAGCTCAATCGTTGCGGCCCTGGCAGCCCCAGCATTTT.

J is TRBJ2-6 and V is TRBV29-1; 7 nucleotides line up with TRBD1. V lost 4 bases to trimming and J lost 1 base; unmatched junction nucleotides: 7. CDR3 length: 16 amino acids. The germline V gene encodes CDR1 SQVTM and CDR2 ANQGSEA. The CDR3 sequence is CSVVNRGNSGANVLTF. The CDR3 DNA follows: TGCAGCGTTGTAAACAGGGGAAATTCTGGGGCCAACGTCCTGACTTTC.

This chain joins TRBV3-1 and TRBJ1-4, with a possible D match to TRBD1 (5 bases). Germline V gene data show CDR1 as LGHDT and CDR2 as YNNKEL (reference sequence). This CDR3 has 15 amino acids. With 7 bases removed from V and 7 bases from J, the gap between germline ends came to 19 bases. The CDR3 DNA reads as TGTGCCAGCAACACACTAACGGGGGGTGGTGAAAAACTGTTTTTT. It codes for CASNTLTGGGEKLFF.

This clonotype was observed a handful of times. The genes are TRBV21-1 and TRBJ2-7; the D call in the table, TRBD2, was not verified against the DNA. TRBV21-1 is a pseudogene locus. This CDR3 is built from 15 residues. CDR3 amino acids: CASSKVGSGFYEQYF. The CDR3 nucleotides are TGTGCCAGCAGCAAAGTGGGTAGCGGGTTCTACGAGCAGTACTTC.

The V and J genes are TRBV5-8 and TRBJ2-2, with D perhaps assigned TRBD1 or TRBD2 (6 bases each). CDR1 is SGHTS, CDR2 YDEGEE, per germline. This CDR3 contains 14 residues. V was clipped by 5 bases and J by 4 bases, with 12 bases between them. The CDR3 DNA reads as TGTGCCAGCAGTCCACGGGGGCTCACCGGGGAGCTGTTTTTT. The encoded protein is CASSPRGLTGELFF.

Only a few counts were recorded for this clonotype. The rearrangement joins TRBV10-3 to TRBJ1-1; possible D gene TRBD1, 5 bases. CDR3 length equals 13 residues. Germline V gene data show CDR1 as ENHRY and CDR2 as SYGVKD. Deletions cut 3 bases from V and 7 bases from J, with 12 bases between. The CDR3 here is CAISDLGADEAFF. In DNA, the CDR3 is TGTGCCATCAGTGACCTTGGGGCGGATGAAGCTTTCTTT.

The chain links TRBV20-1 to TRBJ1-1; D possibly corresponds to TRBD1 (5 bases). V was pared by 0 bases and J by 2 bases, with 16 bases between. In germline, CDR1 is DFQATT, CDR2 SNEGSKA (reference sequence). The CDR3 totals 16 residues. The CDR3 loop is CSARDFGAGRNTEAFF. The CDR3, as DNA: TGCAGTGCTAGAGATTTCGGGGCGGGGAGAAACACTGAAGCTTTCTTT.

The V gene is TRBV2, the J gene TRBJ1-1; possibly TRBD1 for D (6 bases). Germline CDR1 SNHLY, CDR2 FYNNEI. The CDR3 totals 15 residues. Trimming shortened V by 6 bases and J by 10 bases, and 24 bases separated the two germline ends. The CDR3 region is CASSLTRGAALGAFF. CDR3 in DNA: TGTGCCAGCAGCCTGACGAGGGGGGCGGCTTTAGGAGCTTTCTTT.

V and J are TRBV7-9 and TRBJ1-1; D is perhaps TRBD1 (5 bases). The CDR3 totals 13 residues. The germline gives CDR1 SEHNR, CDR2 FQNEAQ (reference sequence). V was trimmed by 1 base and J by 10 bases, leaving 13 bases between them. This CDR3 is CASSLDEGRVAFF. The CDR3 DNA reads TGTGCCAGCAGCTTAGACGAGGGGCGCGTAGCTTTCTTT. The full variable domain, rest sourced from reference TRBV7-9 and TRBJ1-1, is DTGVSQNPRHKITKRGQNVTFRCDPISEHNRLYWYRQTLGQGPEFLTYFQNEAQLEKSRLLSDRFSAERPKGSFSTLEIQRTEQGDSAMYLCASSLDEGRVAFFGQGTRLTVV.

As for this clonotype: The junction and the germline gene differ at one end; a read error may be behind it. The gene calls are TRBV9 and TRBJ2-1; D unclear. The CDR3 loop spans 17 amino acids. Germline V gene data show CDR1 as SGDLS and CDR2 as YYNGEE. DNA of the CDR3: TGTGCCAGCAACGTAGGAGTTGACCTGCCCCCCTACAATGAGCAGTTCTTC. This encodes CASNVGVDLPPYNEQFF.

This chain uses TRBV3-1 with TRBJ1-1; no clear D. The CDR3 has 14 amino acids. CDR1 LGHDT and CDR2 YNNKEL come from the germline V gene (reference sequence). Trimming shortened V by 0 bases and J by 5 bases, and 10 bases separated the two germline ends. CDR3 nucleotides: TGTGCCAGCAGCCAAGAACCCGACGGGACTGAAGCTTTCTTT. The encoded protein is CASSQEPDGTEAFF. The variable domain in full, with the rest retrieved from reference TRBV3-1 and TRBJ1-1, is DTAVSQTPKYLVTQMGNDKSIKCEQNLGHDTMYWYKQDSKKFLKIMFSYNNKELIINETVPNRFSPKSPDKAHLNLHINSLELGDSAVYFCASSQEPDGTEAFFGQGTRLTVV.

The CDR3 coding sequence is TGTGCCAGTAGTATTGACAGGGTAGCGACTGAAGCTTTCTTT. Translated: CASSIDRVATEAFF. The J gene is TRBJ1-1, the V gene TRBV19, with TRBD1 identical over 7 bases. Germline CDR1 LNHDA, CDR2 SQIVND (reference sequence). J was trimmed by 5 bases and V by 3 bases; bases with no gene match: 6. The CDR3 extends over 14 amino acids.

The gene calls are TRBV4-1 and TRBJ2-1; the D is unclear. From germline, CDR1 is MGHRA and CDR2 YSYEKL. V shed 1 base and J shed 1 base, with 14 bases lying between them. The CDR3 has 17 amino acids. CDR3 loop: CASSQVLRWESYNEQFF. CDR3 DNA: TGCGCCAGCAGCCAAGTCCTCAGATGGGAATCCTACAATGAGCAGTTCTTC.

This chain connects TRBV6-5 to TRBJ2-7; D is unresolved. The CDR3 loop spans 14 amino acids. Germline CDR1 reads MNHEY; CDR2 reads SVGAGI. V dropped 2 bases and J dropped 5 bases, with 13 bases sitting between them. CDR3 protein: CASSYGGSNNEQYF. The CDR3 nucleotides are TGTGCCAGCAGTTACGGCGGCAGCAATAACGAGCAGTACTTC.

The CDR3 is CASSVGGYSNQPQHF. Here the CDR3 DNA reads TGTGCCAGCAGTGTCGGCGGGTATAGCAATCAGCCCCAGCATTTT. The V and J genes are TRBV2 and TRBJ1-5; D remains ambiguous. The CDR3 length is 15 residues. The V end was cut by 4 bases, the J end by 0 bases, with 10 bases between. Germline V gives CDR1 SNHLY, CDR2 FYNNEI.

This clonotype has just a few counts. The chain recombines TRBV9 with TRBJ2-1, with 7 bases lining up with TRBD2. Per germline, CDR1 SGDLS and CDR2 YYNGEE. V shed 2 bases and J 4 bases; nucleotides not matched to a gene: 9. The CDR3 covers 16 residues. Here the CDR3 DNA reads TGTGCCAGCAGCGTGGAAGGGACTACACTTTACAATGAGCAGTTCTTC. This translates into CASSVEGTTLYNEQFF.

The V and J genes are TRBV27 and TRBJ2-1, with 8 bases lining up with TRBD2. CDR3 size: 16 residues. Germline CDR1 and CDR2: MNHEY and SMNVEV (reference sequence). The V segment lost 4 bases and the J segment 1 base; nucleotides outside the gene matches: 6. In nucleotides, the CDR3 is TGTGCCAGCAGTTCACAGCGGGGGACGTCCTACAATGAGCAGTTCTTC. Amino acid sequence: CASSSQRGTSYNEQFF.

V is TRBV12-3 or TRBV12-4 and J is TRBJ2-3, with D perhaps assigned TRBD1 or TRBD2 (6 bases each). The V end lost 0 bases, the J end lost 5 bases, and 12 bases lay between the germline ends. The CDR3 is 15 amino acids. In DNA, the CDR3 is TGTGCCAGCAGTTTAGCGGGCGGAGGGGGAGATACGCAGTATTTT. This encodes CASSLAGGGGDTQYF.

The chain has TRBV12-3 or TRBV12-4 and TRBJ1-4, with D hard to call. This CDR3 is built from 15 residues. The ends were cut back, 7 bases at V and 8 bases at J, with 20 bases in the middle. CDR3 nucleotide sequence: TGTGCCAGCACCGACCCGAGGGCGGAGGGCGAAAAACTGTTTTTT. Its protein product is CASTDPRAEGEKLFF.

This clonotype was counted a few times. V usage is TRBV12-3 or TRBV12-4 and J usage is TRBJ1-1, with TRBD1 as a possible D gene (5 bases). V gave up 1 base and J gave up 4 bases, with 10 bases separating them. The CDR3 is 14 residues long. Here the CDR3 DNA reads TGTGCCAGCAGTTTAGGAGGGGAGGGCACTGAAGCTTTCTTT. It specifies CASSLGGEGTEAFF.